This TCR beta chain was observed in a study of cytomegalovirus exposure and HLA in healthy donors. Repertoires were generated with immunoSEQ multiplex PCR, while TCRdb's copy carries only in-frame clones and drops some. The table records about 78,000 clones, 90% to 97% of them present only once. The CDR3 covers 18 residues. The V segment lost 4 bases and the J segment 0 bases; nucleotides outside the gene matches: 13. The germline V gene encodes CDR1 SGHTS and CDR2 YDEGEE. This clone was observed once. The specimen was PBMCs. The chain combines TRBV5-8 with TRBJ2-1; 7 bases match TRBD1. This TCR derives from a man aged 18 to 29 in good health and CMV-seropositive. CDR3 in amino acids: CASSQYVRTGRSYNEQFF. CDR3 DNA: TGTGCCAGCAGCCAATACGTACGGACAGGCCGCTCCTACAATGAGCAGTTCTTC.